Here is one TCR beta chain with its context. Antigen: not known. This sample is part of a study of cytomegalovirus exposure and HLA in healthy donors. This CDR3 comprises 13 residues. The germline V gene encodes CDR1 SEHNR and CDR2 FQNEAQ (reference sequence). Between the trimmed V and J ends, which lost 5 bases and 4 bases, there was a span of 12 bases. Points from the study as a whole: Exclusion applied to some V segments, including TRBV6-2 and TRBV6-3, as they were indistinguishable. In a later analysis, donors in an Asian-associated ancestry cluster reportedly had fewer N-insertions in productive TCRs than the cohort mean. A later analysis showed TCR association rates differing by HLA locus, peaking at DRB1 and lowest at HLA-C. According to an earlier analysis, most TCR beta V segments yielded productive rearrangements about 90% or about 30% of the time.

It was with 60 Vbeta and 13 Jbeta primers that the PCR ran. Sequenced by immunoSEQ multiplex PCR; TCRdb stores in-frame clones only, minus some. Of about 150,000 clones in the sample, roughly three quarters are singletons; the top ten hold over 3%. The clonotype originates from a man aged 35 to 55 in good health and CMV-seronegative. What was sequenced was PBMCs. The chain combines TRBV7-9 with TRBJ2-7; a possible D gene is TRBD1 (6 bases). CDR3 nucleotides: TGTGCCAGCAGCCCCGGACAGTATTACGAGCAGTACTTC. This sequence encodes CASSPGQYYEQYF.